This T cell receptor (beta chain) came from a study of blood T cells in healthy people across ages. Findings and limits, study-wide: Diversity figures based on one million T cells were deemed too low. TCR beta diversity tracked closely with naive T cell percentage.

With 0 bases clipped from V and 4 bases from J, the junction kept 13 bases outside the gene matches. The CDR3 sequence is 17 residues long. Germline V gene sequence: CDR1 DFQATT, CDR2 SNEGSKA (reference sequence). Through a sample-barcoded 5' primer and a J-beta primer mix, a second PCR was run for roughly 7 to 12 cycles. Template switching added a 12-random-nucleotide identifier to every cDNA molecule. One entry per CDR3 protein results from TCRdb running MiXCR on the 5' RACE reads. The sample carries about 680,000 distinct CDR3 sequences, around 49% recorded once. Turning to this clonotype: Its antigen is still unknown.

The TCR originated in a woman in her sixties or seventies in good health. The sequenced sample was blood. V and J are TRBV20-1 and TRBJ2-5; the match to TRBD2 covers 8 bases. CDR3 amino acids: CSARDPARGGEAETQYF. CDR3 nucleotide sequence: TGCAGTGCTAGAGATCCCGCTCGGGGGGGGGAGGCAGAGACCCAGTACTTC.